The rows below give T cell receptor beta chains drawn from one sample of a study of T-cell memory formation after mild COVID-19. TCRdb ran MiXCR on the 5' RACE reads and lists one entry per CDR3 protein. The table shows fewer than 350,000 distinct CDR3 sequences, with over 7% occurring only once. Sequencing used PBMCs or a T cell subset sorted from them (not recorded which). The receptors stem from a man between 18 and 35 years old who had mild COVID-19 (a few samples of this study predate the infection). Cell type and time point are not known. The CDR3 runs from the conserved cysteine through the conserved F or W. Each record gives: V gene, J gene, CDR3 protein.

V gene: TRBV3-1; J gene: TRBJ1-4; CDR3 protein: CASSQAGTSDEKLFF
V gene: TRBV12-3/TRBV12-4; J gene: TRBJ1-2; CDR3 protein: CASSKGLRDRGGTRATGYTF
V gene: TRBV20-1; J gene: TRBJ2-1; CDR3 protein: CSATPQGAKNEQFF
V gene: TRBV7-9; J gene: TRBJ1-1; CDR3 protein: CASSNNRDPRKAFF
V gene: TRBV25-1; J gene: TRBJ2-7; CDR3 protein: CASSDAGTGAYEQYF
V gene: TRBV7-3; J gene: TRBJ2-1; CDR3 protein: CASSLPGAEQFF
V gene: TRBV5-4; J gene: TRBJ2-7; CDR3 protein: CASSTSGGPSEQYF
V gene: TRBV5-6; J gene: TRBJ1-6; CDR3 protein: CASSLSGVVSPIHF
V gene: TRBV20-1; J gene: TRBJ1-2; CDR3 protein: CSARVAGHLTEYSIYGYTF
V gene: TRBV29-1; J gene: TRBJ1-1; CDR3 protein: CSVEIGNTEAFF
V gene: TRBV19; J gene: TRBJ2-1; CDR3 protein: CASSVDRYNEQFF
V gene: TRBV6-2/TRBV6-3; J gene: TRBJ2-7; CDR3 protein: CASGGRQSPYEQYF
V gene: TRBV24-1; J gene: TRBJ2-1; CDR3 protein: CATSDRTVPNNEQFF
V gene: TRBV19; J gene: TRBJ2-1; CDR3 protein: CASSIRDYNEQFF
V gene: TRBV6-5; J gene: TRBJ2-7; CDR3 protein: CASSLTGAGLYF
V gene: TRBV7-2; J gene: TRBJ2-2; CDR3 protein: CASSLVGEADGELFF
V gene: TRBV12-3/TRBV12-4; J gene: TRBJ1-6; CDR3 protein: CASSPGGERRSPLHF
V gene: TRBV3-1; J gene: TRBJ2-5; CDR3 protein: CASSQDPSSQETQYF
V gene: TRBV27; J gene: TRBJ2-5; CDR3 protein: CASSLYGYQETQYF
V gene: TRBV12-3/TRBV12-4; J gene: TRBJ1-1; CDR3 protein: CASSPRSDTEAFF
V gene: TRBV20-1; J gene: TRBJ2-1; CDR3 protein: CSASPLRGNEQFF
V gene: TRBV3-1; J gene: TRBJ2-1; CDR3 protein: CASKPGGGASYNEQFF
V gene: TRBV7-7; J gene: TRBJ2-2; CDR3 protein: CASTPDRDTGELFF
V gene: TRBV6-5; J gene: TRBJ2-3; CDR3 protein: CASSYSTRTGGLDTQYF
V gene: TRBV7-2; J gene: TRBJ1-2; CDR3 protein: CASSRNNYGYTF
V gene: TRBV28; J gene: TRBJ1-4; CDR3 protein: CASSDGQYGEKLFF
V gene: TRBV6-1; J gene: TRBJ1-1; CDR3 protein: CASSEEEGAADFF
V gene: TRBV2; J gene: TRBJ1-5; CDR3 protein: CASSAGQGSLGQPQHF
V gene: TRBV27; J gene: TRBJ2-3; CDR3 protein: CASMGGGTDTQYF
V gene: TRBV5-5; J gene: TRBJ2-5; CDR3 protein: CASSLEASGGEETQYF
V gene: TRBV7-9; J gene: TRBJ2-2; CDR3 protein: CASSPMDSAGELFF
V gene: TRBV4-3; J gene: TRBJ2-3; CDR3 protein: CASSQGLGDTQYF
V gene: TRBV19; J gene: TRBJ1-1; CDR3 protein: CASSIVPKGIGTEAFF
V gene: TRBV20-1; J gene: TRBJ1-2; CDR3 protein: CSATDRGPYGYTF
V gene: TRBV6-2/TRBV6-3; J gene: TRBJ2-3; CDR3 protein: CASSYSYKRGGTDTQYF
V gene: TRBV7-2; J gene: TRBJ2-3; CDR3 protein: CASTLSLSGTDTQYF
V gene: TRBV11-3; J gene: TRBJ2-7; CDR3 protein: CASRPGQKNYEQYF
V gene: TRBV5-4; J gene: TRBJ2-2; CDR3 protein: CASSLGSRDFNTGELFF
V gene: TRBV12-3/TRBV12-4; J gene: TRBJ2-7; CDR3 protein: CASSLGPSGSYEQYF
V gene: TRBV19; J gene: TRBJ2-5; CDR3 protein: CATATGKETQYF
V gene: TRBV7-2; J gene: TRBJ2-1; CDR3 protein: CASSLRGLAGGNEQFF
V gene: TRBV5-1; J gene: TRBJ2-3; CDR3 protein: CASWDGATDTQYF
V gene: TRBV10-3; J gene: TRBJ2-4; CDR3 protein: CATVNRDGENIQYF
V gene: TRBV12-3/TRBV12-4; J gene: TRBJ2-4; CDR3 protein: CASSWTAFKNIQYF
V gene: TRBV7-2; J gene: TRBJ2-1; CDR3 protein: CASSLGGTSLREQFF
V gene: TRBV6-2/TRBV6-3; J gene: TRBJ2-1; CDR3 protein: CASTKDSYNEQFF
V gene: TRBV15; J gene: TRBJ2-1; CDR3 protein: CATSTHRAGSSYNEQFF
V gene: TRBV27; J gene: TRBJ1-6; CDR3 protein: CASSLSTGWNSPLHF
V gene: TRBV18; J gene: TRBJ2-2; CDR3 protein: CASSPTSYNTGELFF
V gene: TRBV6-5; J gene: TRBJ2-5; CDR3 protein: CASSYSVGGRQETQYF
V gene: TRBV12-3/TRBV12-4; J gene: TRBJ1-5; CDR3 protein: CASSYRGRDQPQHF